Shown below are 26 T cell receptor beta chains from a single sample sequenced in a study of Ad26.COV2.S vaccination and SARS-CoV-2 variants. The repertoire was sequenced with immunoSEQ multiplex PCR; TCRdb's copy has only in-frame clones and lacks some. The sample holds roughly 680,000 clones; 89% are singletons and the top ten take approximately 1.5%. Noted treatment: 15 to 20 received Ad26.COV2.S at low or high dose, single or two shots; about 5 received placebo; per-sample allocation not given. On day 63 after the first injection, vaccine and placebo recipients gave samples. The sample in question was peripheral blood, obtained in a trial of Ad26.COV2.S vaccine versus placebo. These receptors all come from a person between 18 and 65 years old who received the Ad26.COV2.S COVID-19 vaccine or a placebo.

The CDR3, as DNA: TGTGCCAGCAGCTTAGATCTGGGACAAATCTCCTACGAGCAGTACTTC. Its translation is CASSLDLGQISYEQYF. The gene calls are TRBV11-2 and TRBJ2-7; D is perhaps TRBD1 (6 bases). V lost 0 bases to trimming and J lost 0 bases, with 12 bases between them. CDR3 size: 16 residues. CDR1 and CDR2 from the germline V gene are SGHAT and FQNNGV.

This clone was found a few times. The chain employs TRBV16 and TRBJ1-1; tentatively, D is TRBD1 (6 bases). Germline V gives CDR1 KGHSY, CDR2 FQNENV. V was trimmed by 6 bases and J by 7 bases, leaving 15 bases between them. The length of the CDR3 is 13 residues. The CDR3 bases are TGTGCCAGCAGTCTTGGACAGACTATTGAAGCTTTCTTT. It is translated as CASSLGQTIEAFF.

The V and J genes are TRBV6-5 and TRBJ2-3, with TRBD1 matching over 11 bases. The CDR3 has 14 amino acids. Losses at the gene ends were 11 bases for V and 1 base for J; bases not matched to a gene: 5. Germline V lookup: CDR1 MNHEY, CDR2 SVGAGI. CDR3 DNA sequence: TGTGCCGGGGGACAGGGGGTGGGCACAGATACGCAGTATTTT. Translated, it gives CAGGQGVGTDTQYF.

The V and J genes are TRBV10-2 and TRBJ1-2, with 8 bases fitting TRBD1. The CDR3 consists of 13 residues. With V trimmed by 5 bases and J by 3 bases, 2 bases remained unmatched. CDR1 is WSHSY and CDR2 is SAAADI in the germline V gene. Here the CDR3 reads CASSYRGDYGYTF. The CDR3 DNA follows: TGCGCCAGCAGTTACAGGGGGGACTATGGCTACACCTTC.

This chain connects TRBV5-1 to TRBJ1-6; D unclear. Germline loops: CDR1 SGHRS, CDR2 YFSETQ. This CDR3 comprises 14 residues. Trimming took 3 bases from V and 8 from J, leaving 12 bases between them. As DNA, the CDR3 is TGCGCCAGCAGCTCTCGGACTGCCCATTCACCCCTCCACTTT. It codes for CASSSRTAHSPLHF.

This sequence joins TRBV7-9 and TRBJ2-1; 8 positions agree with TRBD2. Losses at the gene ends were 1 base for V and 7 bases for J; bases not matched to a gene: 9. Germline CDR1 reads SEHNR; CDR2 reads FQNEAQ (reference sequence). The CDR3 is 16 residues long. The CDR3 DNA sequence: TGTGCCAGCAGCTTAGGGGCGGGAGGTAAGAAAAATGAGCAGTTCTTC. Its translation: CASSLGAGGKKNEQFF.

The V and J genes are TRBV27 and TRBJ2-2, with a weak D call TRBD2 (5 bases). Germline V gene lookup returns CDR1 MNHEY and CDR2 SMNVEV (reference sequence). Trimming removed 3 bases at V and 5 bases at J, with 13 bases between. CDR3 length: 15 residues. CDR3: CASSLGPPGTGELFF. CDR3 in DNA: TGTGCCAGCAGTTTGGGCCCCCCGGGAACCGGGGAGCTGTTTTTT.

The chain recombines TRBV27 with TRBJ2-5, with 13 nucleotides matching TRBD2. With 4 bases clipped from V and 4 bases from J, the junction kept 3 bases outside the gene matches. The CDR3 has 15 amino acids. Looked up from germline, CDR1 is MNHEY and CDR2 is SMNVEV (reference sequence). The CDR3 spells CASSSRTSGRETQYF. CDR3 DNA sequence: TGTGCCAGCAGTTCTCGGACTAGCGGGAGAGAGACCCAGTACTTC.

This chain joins TRBV14 and TRBJ1-2; D is unresolved. Germline V lookup: CDR1 SGHDN, CDR2 FVKESK. This CDR3 is 12 amino acids long. V was shortened by 4 bases and J by 3 bases, with 6 bases between the two germline ends. CDR3 amino acids: CASSPGHYGYTF. CDR3 bases: TGTGCCAGCAGCCCGGGTCACTATGGCTACACCTTC.

This chain uses TRBV13 with TRBJ1-1, with D unresolved. Between the trimmed V and J ends, which lost 4 bases and 0 bases, there was a span of 12 bases. This CDR3 has 15 residues. Germline lookup yields CDR1 PRHDT and CDR2 FYEKMQ (reference sequence). In DNA form, the CDR3 reads TGTGCCAGCAGCTCAGGACGGCCGGTGAACACTGAAGCTTTCTTT. It yields the protein CASSSGRPVNTEAFF.

This clone was detected only once. The chain carries TRBV7-2 and TRBJ2-1; 8 nucleotides align to TRBD2. Germline V CDR1 and CDR2: SGHTA, FQGNSA. V was pared by 6 bases and J by 2 bases, with 6 bases of the junction left unmatched. The CDR3 is 15 residues long. The CDR3 loop is CASSFGGAPYNEQFF. The DNA for the CDR3 is TGTGCCAGCAGTTTCGGGGGGGCCCCCTACAATGAGCAGTTCTTC.

This clone was seen just once. The chain employs TRBV2 and TRBJ1-1; 10 bases map to TRBD1. The V gene's germline CDR1 is SNHLY and CDR2 FYNNEI. The CDR3 contains 14 residues. J lost 7 bases, V lost 0 bases, and 2 bases had no gene match. CDR3 sequence (DNA): TGTGCCAGCAGTGAAGCTTGGACAGGGGGTGAAGCTTTCTTT. Amino acid sequence: CASSEAWTGGEAFF.

Concerning this clone itself: Different DNA sequences within this sample yield the same CDR3. This chain connects TRBV30 to TRBJ1-5; no reliable D call. Germline CDR1 reads GTSNPN; CDR2 reads SVGIG (reference sequence). The V end lost 0 bases, the J end lost 4 bases, and 7 bases lay between the germline ends. CDR3 size: 13 residues. DNA for the CDR3: TGTGCCTGGAGTGTACGGGGTAATCAGCCCCAGCATTTT. This encodes CAWSVRGNQPQHF.

This clone has just one count. The rearrangement uses TRBV2 and TRBJ2-2; 12 bases line up with TRBD2. This CDR3 is built from 15 residues. Germline lookup yields CDR1 SNHLY and CDR2 FYNNEI. V lost 6 bases, J lost 5 bases, and 4 bases stayed unmatched. This CDR3 reads CASRGTSGSTGELFF. The DNA for the CDR3 is TGTGCCAGCAGGGGGACTAGCGGGTCAACCGGGGAGCTGTTTTTT.

The chain has TRBV29-1 and TRBJ1-1; possible D gene TRBD1, 5 bases. V gave up 4 bases and J gave up 7 bases, with 10 bases separating them. The CDR3 consists of 11 residues. Per germline, CDR1 SQVTM and CDR2 ANQGSEA. This chain's CDR3 is CSVVPRDEAFF. DNA of the CDR3: TGCAGCGTTGTCCCCAGGGATGAAGCTTTCTTT.

The chain employs TRBV9 and TRBJ2-5; D not certain. The CDR3 consists of 15 residues. Germline assignment: CDR1 SGDLS and CDR2 YYNGEE. The ends were cut back, 0 bases at V and 2 bases at J, with 11 bases in the middle. The DNA for the CDR3 is TGTGCCAGCAGCGTAGACGCCAACTTTCAAGAGACCCAGTACTTC. Amino acid sequence: CASSVDANFQETQYF.

About this clone itself: Different DNA sequences within this sample yield the same CDR3. The V gene is TRBV7-9, the J gene TRBJ2-7, with D possibly matching TRBD1 (5 bases). This CDR3 comprises 13 residues. V shed 1 base and J shed 2 bases, with 6 bases lying between them. Per the germline V gene, CDR1 is SEHNR and CDR2 is FQNEAQ (reference sequence). CDR3 coding DNA: TGTGCCAGCAGCTTAGACAGGACCTACGAGCAGTACTTC. It encodes CASSLDRTYEQYF. The entire variable domain, with the rest obtained from reference TRBV7-9 and TRBJ2-7, is as follows: DTGVSQNPRHKITKRGQNVTFRCDPISEHNRLYWYRQTLGQGPEFLTYFQNEAQLEKSRLLSDRFSAERPKGSFSTLEIQRTEQGDSAMYLCASSLDRTYEQYFGPGTRLTVT.

The chain joins TRBV6-5 to TRBJ1-2; D uncertain. CDR3 length: 16 residues. The germline V gene encodes CDR1 MNHEY and CDR2 SVGAGI. V gave up 0 bases and J gave up 5 bases, with 16 bases separating them. In DNA form, the CDR3 reads TGTGCCAGCAGTTACTCGAAATACGGCGATACTTATGGCTACACCTTC. It codes for CASSYSKYGDTYGYTF.

V is TRBV27 and J is TRBJ2-3; D may be TRBD2 (5 bases). V was shortened by 2 bases and J by 0 bases, with 6 bases between the two germline ends. The CDR3 has 14 residues. CDR1 is MNHEY, CDR2 SMNVEV, per germline (reference sequence). The CDR3 DNA reads as TGTGCCAGCAGTTTAGCGGGTAGCACAGATACGCAGTATTTT. Translation: CASSLAGSTDTQYF.

This clone was observed once. The chain links TRBV6-5 to TRBJ1-5, with TRBD1 matching over 8 bases. V lost 2 bases and J lost 4; bases outside the gene matches: 4. Germline-derived CDR1 and CDR2 are MNHEY and SVGAGI. The CDR3 runs to 15 residues. CDR3 nucleotide sequence: TGTGCCAGCAGTTACGGACAGGGTGGAAATCAGCCCCAGCATTTT. Its protein product is CASSYGQGGNQPQHF.

This clone has only one observation. The chain combines TRBV7-2 with TRBJ2-3; 12 bases line up with TRBD2. This CDR3 is 17 amino acids long. With 1 base clipped from V and 2 bases from J, the junction kept 4 bases outside the gene matches. Germline V gene data show CDR1 as SGHTA and CDR2 as FQGNSA. The CDR3 nucleotides are TGTGCCAGCAGCTTAGACGGACTAGCGGGGACCACAGATACGCAGTATTTT. Its protein is CASSLDGLAGTTDTQYF.

This chain links TRBV27 with TRBJ2-7, with D possibly matching TRBD1 (5 bases). Germline values: CDR1 MNHEY, CDR2 SMNVEV (reference sequence). The V and J ends lost 3 bases and 0 bases respectively, with 9 bases between them. The CDR3 runs to 14 residues. CDR3 protein: CASSFGASSYEQYF. DNA of the CDR3: TGTGCCAGCAGTTTTGGGGCTAGCTCCTACGAGCAGTACTTC.

The V and J genes are TRBV4-2 and TRBJ2-1; a possible D gene is TRBD2 (6 bases). Germline CDR1 and CDR2: LGHNA and YNFKEQ. The CDR3 covers 15 residues. V was clipped by 1 base and J by 6 bases, with 13 bases between them. The CDR3 coding sequence is TGTGCCAGCAGCCAAGGGCGGGATCAATTCAATGAGCAGTTCTTC. Its protein product is CASSQGRDQFNEQFF.

This chain connects TRBV6-6 to TRBJ2-7, with D possibly being TRBD2 (5 bases). CDR3 length: 15 amino acids. The germline V gene has CDR1 MNHNY and CDR2 SVGAGI (reference sequence). V was cut by 6 bases and J by 4 bases, with 19 bases left in between. The CDR3 is CASSPALGEGYEQYF. The CDR3 coding sequence is TGTGCCAGCAGCCCCGCCTTAGGTGAGGGTTACGAGCAGTACTTC.

This chain joins TRBV7-2 and TRBJ2-3; tentatively, D is TRBD1 (6 bases). Trimming removed 2 bases from V and 6 bases from J, with 12 bases in between. The CDR3 has 14 amino acids. CDR1 and CDR2 (germline): SGHTA, FQGNSA. The CDR3 region is CASSLQGNGDTQYF. CDR3 nucleotides: TGTGCCAGCAGCTTACAGGGGAACGGGGATACGCAGTATTTT.

The J gene is TRBJ1-4, the V gene TRBV18; D gene ambiguous. V lost 3 bases and J lost 6, with 5 bases in between. The CDR3 contains 12 residues. Per the germline V gene, CDR1 is KGHSH and CDR2 is LQKENI. The CDR3 DNA follows: TGTGCCAGCTCACCCCGCGATGAAAAACTGTTTTTT. This gives the protein CASSPRDEKLFF.